Below are 20 T cell receptor beta chains sequenced from a single sample in a study of response to subunit inactivated influenza vaccine (dated by TCRdb to the late 2010s). The protocol used for the library was RT-PCR. These reads were obtained on an Illumina HiSeq 2500. The public sequencing data were trimmed at Q25 with fastp and processed into clonotypes with MiXCR by TCRdb, which kept only in-frame beta chains. Entries that share a CDR3 protein sequence are merged under the most common genes and DNA. A total of roughly 190,000 distinct CDR3 sequences appear in this sample, about an eighth of them only once. Clones ranked in the top ten supply 29% of the sample. These same data were also listed under a study on T cells expressing NK-cell markers. According to the second study: TCR beta cDNA libraries were prepared using 5'RACE template switching, which introduced a universal primer site and unique molecular identifiers.

The sample in question was CD8+ T cells sorted from PBMCs, obtained 12 days after vaccination. The receptors were gathered from a man aged 45-60 years who received an inactivated influenza vaccine. Donor details come from another sample of the same person, matched by shared clones.

This clonotype was found a few times. The chain links TRBV11-1 to TRBJ2-2; 9 bases are a match to TRBD1. V gave up 5 bases and J gave up 4 bases; unmatched junction bases: 2. The CDR3 spans 14 residues. CDR1 is SGHAT and CDR2 is FQDESV in the germline V gene (reference sequence). CDR3 DNA sequence: TGTGCCAGCAGCGTACAGGGGGCCACCGGGGAGCTGTTTTTT. Translated: CASSVQGATGELFF. Using reference TRBV11-1 and TRBJ2-2 for the parts outside the CDR3, the full variable domain is EAEVAQSPRYKITEKSQAVAFWCDPISGHATLYWYRQILGQGPELLVQFQDESVVDDSQLPKDRFSAERLKGVDSTLKIQPAELGDSAMYLCASSVQGATGELFFGEGSRLTVL.

The chain carries TRBV14 and TRBJ2-3; 7 bases align to TRBD2. V shed 4 bases and J 6 bases; nucleotides not matched to a gene: 13. Germline values: CDR1 SGHDN, CDR2 FVKESK. The CDR3 is 16 amino acids. In DNA form, the CDR3 reads TGTGCCAGCAGCCTGCGACTAGCTGGAGTTTTGGATACGCAGTATTTT. Protein: CASSLRLAGVLDTQYF.

The chain joins TRBV6-1 to TRBJ1-2; no reliable D call. Germline loops: CDR1 MNHNS, CDR2 SASEGT. The V end lost 5 bases, the J end lost 8 bases, and 9 bases lay between the germline ends. This CDR3 contains 11 residues. The CDR3 nucleotides are TGTGCCAGCAGTACCCCACAAGGCTACACCTTC. Protein: CASSTPQGYTF.

In its sample, this clonotype was seen a few times. V usage is TRBV20-1 and J usage is TRBJ1-1; no clear D gene. The CDR3 covers 14 residues. V lost 2 bases and J 4 bases, leaving 14 bases between the germline ends. Per the germline V gene, CDR1 is DFQATT and CDR2 is SNEGSKA (reference sequence). CDR3 sequence: CSARSLGGSTEAFF. Here the CDR3 DNA reads TGCAGTGCTAGAAGCCTCGGTGGGAGCACTGAAGCTTTCTTT.

In its sample, this clonotype was seen a few times. The J gene is TRBJ2-7, the V gene TRBV28, with TRBD2 identical over 8 bases. Germline loops: CDR1 MDHEN, CDR2 SYDVKM. The CDR3 is 15 residues long. V dropped 5 bases and J dropped 5; count of bases not matched to a gene: 11. The CDR3 loop is CASSQSGSGVNEQYF. CDR3 in DNA: TGTGCCAGCAGTCAATCCGGTAGCGGGGTAAACGAGCAGTACTTC.

The chain recombines TRBV27 with TRBJ2-5; TRBD1 or TRBD2 may be the D gene (5 bases each). Germline V gene data show CDR1 as MNHEY and CDR2 as SMNVEV (reference sequence). Trimming left V 8 bases short and J 5 bases short, with 18 bases between. The length of the CDR3 is 14 residues. In DNA, the CDR3 is TGTGCCAGCGGCATGGGGGTCTTGGGGGAGACCCAGTACTTC. Protein: CASGMGVLGETQYF.

This clonotype was counted ten times or more. The chain recombines TRBV11-2 with TRBJ2-5, with D maybe TRBD2 (5 bases). This CDR3 has 16 amino acids. Germline loops: CDR1 SGHAT, CDR2 FQNNGV. V lost 5 bases, J lost 3 bases, and 19 bases lay in between. CDR3 DNA: TGTGCCAGCAGCGAATACCGGGCCCTCGGGGAAGAGACCCAGTACTTC. Translation gives CASSEYRALGEETQYF.

There are a few counts of this clonotype. The chain is built from TRBV6-1 and TRBJ1-1; 7 nucleotides match TRBD1. The germline V gene has CDR1 MNHNS and CDR2 SASEGT. The CDR3 has 16 amino acids. Trimming took 2 bases from V and 0 from J; bases not matched to a gene: 6. The CDR3 DNA reads TGTGCCAGCAGTGAAATCCCGGGGACAGTGAACACTGAAGCTTTCTTT. It is translated as CASSEIPGTVNTEAFF.

The V call is TRBV5-5, the J call TRBJ1-1; 9 bases are shared with TRBD1. This CDR3 comprises 18 residues. Unmatched junction bases numbered 11, after V lost 0 bases and J lost 2 bases. Germline CDR1 SGHKS, CDR2 YYEKEE (reference sequence). The CDR3 here is CASSLGDRVGLTNTEAFF. The CDR3 coding sequence is TGTGCCAGCAGCTTGGGGGACAGGGTGGGCTTAACCAACACTGAAGCTTTCTTT.

This chain links TRBV5-8 with TRBJ1-2; D possibly corresponds to TRBD1 (6 bases). Germline values: CDR1 SGHTS, CDR2 YDEGEE. Trimming removed 3 bases from V and 1 base from J, with 13 bases in between. The length of the CDR3 is 15 residues. The CDR3 region is CASSSPRDINYGYTF. CDR3 coding DNA: TGTGCCAGCAGCTCACCCCGGGACATTAACTATGGCTACACCTTC. Filled out from reference TRBV5-8 and TRBJ1-2, the complete variable domain reads EAGVTQSPTHLIKTRGQQATLRCSPISGHTSVYWYQQALGLGLQFLLWYDEGEERNRGNFPPRFSGRQFPNYSSELNVNALELEDSALYLCASSSPRDINYGYTFGSGTRLTVV.

The V call is TRBV4-3, the J call TRBJ2-1, with D perhaps matching TRBD2 (6 bases). V was shortened by 0 bases and J by 0 bases, with 12 bases between the two germline ends. Looked up from germline, CDR1 is LGHNA and CDR2 is YSLEER. CDR3 size: 17 residues. CDR3: CASSQELGGSSYNEQFF. CDR3 DNA sequence: TGCGCCAGCAGCCAAGAGTTGGGGGGAAGCTCCTACAATGAGCAGTTCTTC.

This clonotype was seen many times. V gene TRBV2 combines with J gene TRBJ1-5, with D perhaps TRBD1 (5 bases). The CDR3 is made up of 14 amino acids. V shed 1 base and J shed 5 bases, with 9 bases lying between them. Germline loops: CDR1 SNHLY, CDR2 FYNNEI. CDR3 nucleotides: TGTGCCAGCAGTGAAGTGGGGGAGTATCAGCCCCAGCATTTT. Its translation is CASSEVGEYQPQHF.

This clonotype occurred many times. In DNA form, the CDR3 reads TGTGCCAGCAGCTTCCTAGCGGGGAGCACAGATACGCAGTATTTT. Translating gives CASSFLAGSTDTQYF. The chain uses TRBV7-9 and TRBJ2-3; TRBD2 aligns across 9 bases. Per the germline V gene, CDR1 is SEHNR and CDR2 is FQNEAQ (reference sequence). CDR3 length: 15 amino acids. V shed 3 bases, J shed 0 bases, and the junction held 1 base outside the gene matches.

The chain combines TRBV18 with TRBJ2-1; 7 nucleotides line up with TRBD2. The CDR3 runs 16 residues. The ends lost 0 bases at V and 3 bases at J; junction bases unmatched: 5. The V gene's germline CDR1 is KGHSH and CDR2 LQKENI. The CDR3 here is CASSPPDWGGYNEQFF. DNA for the CDR3: TGTGCCAGCTCACCACCCGATTGGGGGGGCTACAATGAGCAGTTCTTC. The variable domain in full, completed from reference TRBV18 and TRBJ2-1, reads NAGVMQNPRHLVRRRGQEARLRCSPMKGHSHVYWYRQLPEEGLKFMVYLQKENIIDESGMPKERFSAEFPKEGPSILRIQQVVRGDSAAYFCASSPPDWGGYNEQFFGPGTRLTVL.

This clonotype has a single count. The rearrangement joins TRBV6-5 to TRBJ1-1; possibly TRBD1 for D (5 bases). V was shortened by 4 bases and J by 0 bases, with 15 bases between the two germline ends. The CDR3 is 16 residues long. Germline CDR1 and CDR2: MNHEY and SVGAGI. The CDR3 DNA sequence: TGTGCCAGCAGTTCTTTCTCCGGGACGGTGAACACTGAAGCTTTCTTT. Translating gives CASSSFSGTVNTEAFF.

Only a few counts were recorded for this clonotype. The rearrangement joins TRBV7-9 to TRBJ2-5; unclear D gene. This CDR3 has 14 residues. The germline V gene encodes CDR1 SEHNR and CDR2 FQNEAQ (reference sequence). The V end was cut by 5 bases, the J end by 2 bases, with 12 bases between. The CDR3 is CASSRPFGQETQYF. The CDR3 nucleotides are TGTGCCAGCAGCCGACCTTTCGGTCAAGAGACCCAGTACTTC.

This clonotype was detected once. The V and J genes are TRBV7-9 and TRBJ2-7; 10 bases align to TRBD1. The CDR3 runs 14 residues. CDR1 is SEHNR and CDR2 is FQNEAQ in the germline V gene (reference sequence). V lost 4 bases to trimming and J lost 5 bases; unmatched junction nucleotides: 5. The CDR3 spells CASSYTGQGNEQYF. In DNA form, the CDR3 reads TGTGCCAGCAGCTATACGGGACAGGGGAACGAGCAGTACTTC.

In its sample, this clonotype was seen a few times. The V and J genes are TRBV6-2 or TRBV6-3 and TRBJ1-5, with a weak D call TRBD1 (5 bases). V lost 6 bases to trimming and J lost 4 bases, with 10 bases between them. The germline gives CDR1 MNHEY, CDR2 SVGEGT. The CDR3 has 13 residues. CDR3 region: CASSPYRNQPQHF. The CDR3 DNA reads as TGTGCCAGCAGCCCCTACAGGAATCAGCCCCAGCATTTT.

This chain connects TRBV6-2 or TRBV6-3 to TRBJ1-2; no clear D. Germline loops: CDR1 MNHEY, CDR2 SVGEGT. Trimming removed 7 bases at V and 0 bases at J, with 12 bases between. The CDR3 runs 14 residues. CDR3 nucleotides: TGTGCCAGCAATTGGGCGACTACTAACTATGGCTACACCTTC. It codes for CASNWATTNYGYTF.

This chain links TRBV9 with TRBJ1-4, with D maybe TRBD1 (6 bases). This CDR3 is 17 amino acids long. Looked up from germline, CDR1 is SGDLS and CDR2 is YYNGEE. V lost 2 bases, J lost 2 bases, and 16 bases lay in between. The CDR3 loop reads CASSVSGGWGTNEKLFF. In nucleotides, the CDR3 is TGTGCCAGCAGCGTGAGTGGGGGCTGGGGCACTAATGAAAAACTGTTTTTT.